This T cell receptor beta chain was found in a study of blood T cell repertoires in COVID-19. Per germline, CDR1 SGDLS and CDR2 YYNGEE. V was clipped by 3 bases and J by 9 bases, with 13 bases between them. This CDR3 has 14 residues. Method: immunoSEQ multiplex PCR; TCRdb's copy keeps in-frame clones and lacks some. The sample has about 28,000 clones; about nine tenths are singletons. Sequenced input: peripheral blood. This sequence joins TRBV9 and TRBJ1-6; TRBD1 is a possible D gene (6 bases). The TCR originated in a man in his fifties or sixties with active COVID-19. CDR3 sequence reads: CASSELTGISPLHF. The CDR3 region has the DNA TGTGCCAGCAGCGAGCTCACAGGGATTTCACCCCTCCACTTT.